Listed here are 9 T cell receptor beta chains from one sample, sequenced in a study of cytomegalovirus exposure and HLA in healthy donors. In the PCR, 60 Vbeta and 13 Jbeta primers were used. Clones were sequenced by immunoSEQ multiplex PCR, and TCRdb holds only the in-frame ones, with some missing. The data contain 150,000 to 200,000 clones, around 90% of them singletons. Sample: PBMCs. The receptors come from a woman younger than 30 in good health and CMV-seronegative.

The rearrangement uses TRBV9 and TRBJ2-7; TRBD2 aligns across 11 bases. The V segment lost 3 bases and the J segment 2 bases; nucleotides outside the gene matches: 10. Germline V gives CDR1 SGDLS, CDR2 YYNGEE. CDR3 length: 17 amino acids. This CDR3 is CASSGGTGLAVAYEQYF. The CDR3 nucleotides are TGTGCCAGCAGCGGGGGCACGGGACTAGCGGTGGCCTACGAGCAGTACTTC.

The chain uses TRBV9 and TRBJ1-1; 12 positions match TRBD1. CDR1 and CDR2 from the germline V gene are SGDLS and YYNGEE. The ends lost 5 bases at V and 11 bases at J; junction bases unmatched: 16. The CDR3 contains 16 residues. DNA for the CDR3: TGTGCCAGCAGGCCGGGACAGGGGGCCGACCTAAGAGGGGCTTTCTTT. Translating gives CASRPGQGADLRGAFF.

The chain is built from TRBV18 and TRBJ2-6, with 7 bases matching TRBD1. CDR3 size: 18 residues. V gave up 3 bases and J gave up 0 bases; unmatched junction bases: 8. Germline V gives CDR1 KGHSH, CDR2 LQKENI. The CDR3 spells CASSPLGQDSSGANVLTF. As DNA, the CDR3 is TGTGCCAGCTCACCGCTCGGACAGGACAGCTCTGGGGCCAACGTCCTGACTTTC.

The count of this clone is one. V usage is TRBV11-2 and J usage is TRBJ2-5; 8 bases line up with TRBD2. The J call is doubtful: the DNA matches TRBJ2-7 better. This CDR3 region has 15 residues. Germline values: CDR1 SGHAT, CDR2 FQNNGV. The CDR3 bases are TGTGCCAGCAGCGCTCGCTGGCTAGCGGGTTACGAGCAGTACTTC. This sequence encodes CASSARWLAGYEQYF.

The chain joins TRBV5-5 to TRBJ1-6, with a tentative D call TRBD1 (5 bases). The germline CDR1 and CDR2 sequences are SGHKS and YYEKEE (reference sequence). The CDR3 totals 20 residues. The V end lost 1 base, the J end lost 7 bases, and 27 bases lay between the germline ends. The CDR3 DNA follows: TGTGCCAGCAGCTTGTCTCGAACGGACGGGGGTTCCCGATTGAATTCACCCCTCCACTTT. Protein: CASSLSRTDGGSRLNSPLHF.

As for this clone: Other DNA sequences within the sample encode an identical CDR3. The V call is TRBV28, the J call TRBJ2-7, with D unresolved. V was cut by 8 bases and J by 1 base, with 9 bases left in between. Germline CDR1 is MDHEN and CDR2 is SYDVKM. The CDR3 covers 12 residues. As DNA, the CDR3 is TGTGCCAGCGGCATCCCATCCTACGAGCAGTACTTC. The encoded protein is CASGIPSYEQYF.

The chain combines TRBV11-2 with TRBJ2-6; TRBD1 matches 9 bases. CDR1 and CDR2 (germline): SGHAT, FQNNGV. V was pared by 4 bases and J by 0 bases, with 7 bases of the junction left unmatched. CDR3 length equals 18 residues. The CDR3 protein is CASSSRQGGSSGANVLTF. DNA for the CDR3: TGTGCCAGCAGCTCGAGACAGGGGGGTAGCTCTGGGGCCAACGTCCTGACTTTC.

The CDR3 nucleotides are TGTGCCTGGACGCGCGACTCAGGAAACACCATATATTTT. Amino acids: CAWTRDSGNTIYF. This chain connects TRBV30 to TRBJ1-3; no clear D. The CDR3 contains 13 residues. Germline V gene data show CDR1 as GTSNPN and CDR2 as SVGIG (reference sequence). V shed 4 bases and J shed 4 bases, with 11 bases lying between them.

The V call is TRBV7-8, the J call TRBJ2-5; TRBD2 is a possible D gene (6 bases). Looked up from germline, CDR1 is SGHVS and CDR2 is FQNEAQ. V lost 4 bases and J lost 0, with 15 bases in between. The CDR3 is 16 residues long. The CDR3, as DNA: TGTGCCAGCAGCTCCCGACAGCGGGTGTACCAAGAGACCCAGTACTTC. Amino acids: CASSSRQRVYQETQYF.